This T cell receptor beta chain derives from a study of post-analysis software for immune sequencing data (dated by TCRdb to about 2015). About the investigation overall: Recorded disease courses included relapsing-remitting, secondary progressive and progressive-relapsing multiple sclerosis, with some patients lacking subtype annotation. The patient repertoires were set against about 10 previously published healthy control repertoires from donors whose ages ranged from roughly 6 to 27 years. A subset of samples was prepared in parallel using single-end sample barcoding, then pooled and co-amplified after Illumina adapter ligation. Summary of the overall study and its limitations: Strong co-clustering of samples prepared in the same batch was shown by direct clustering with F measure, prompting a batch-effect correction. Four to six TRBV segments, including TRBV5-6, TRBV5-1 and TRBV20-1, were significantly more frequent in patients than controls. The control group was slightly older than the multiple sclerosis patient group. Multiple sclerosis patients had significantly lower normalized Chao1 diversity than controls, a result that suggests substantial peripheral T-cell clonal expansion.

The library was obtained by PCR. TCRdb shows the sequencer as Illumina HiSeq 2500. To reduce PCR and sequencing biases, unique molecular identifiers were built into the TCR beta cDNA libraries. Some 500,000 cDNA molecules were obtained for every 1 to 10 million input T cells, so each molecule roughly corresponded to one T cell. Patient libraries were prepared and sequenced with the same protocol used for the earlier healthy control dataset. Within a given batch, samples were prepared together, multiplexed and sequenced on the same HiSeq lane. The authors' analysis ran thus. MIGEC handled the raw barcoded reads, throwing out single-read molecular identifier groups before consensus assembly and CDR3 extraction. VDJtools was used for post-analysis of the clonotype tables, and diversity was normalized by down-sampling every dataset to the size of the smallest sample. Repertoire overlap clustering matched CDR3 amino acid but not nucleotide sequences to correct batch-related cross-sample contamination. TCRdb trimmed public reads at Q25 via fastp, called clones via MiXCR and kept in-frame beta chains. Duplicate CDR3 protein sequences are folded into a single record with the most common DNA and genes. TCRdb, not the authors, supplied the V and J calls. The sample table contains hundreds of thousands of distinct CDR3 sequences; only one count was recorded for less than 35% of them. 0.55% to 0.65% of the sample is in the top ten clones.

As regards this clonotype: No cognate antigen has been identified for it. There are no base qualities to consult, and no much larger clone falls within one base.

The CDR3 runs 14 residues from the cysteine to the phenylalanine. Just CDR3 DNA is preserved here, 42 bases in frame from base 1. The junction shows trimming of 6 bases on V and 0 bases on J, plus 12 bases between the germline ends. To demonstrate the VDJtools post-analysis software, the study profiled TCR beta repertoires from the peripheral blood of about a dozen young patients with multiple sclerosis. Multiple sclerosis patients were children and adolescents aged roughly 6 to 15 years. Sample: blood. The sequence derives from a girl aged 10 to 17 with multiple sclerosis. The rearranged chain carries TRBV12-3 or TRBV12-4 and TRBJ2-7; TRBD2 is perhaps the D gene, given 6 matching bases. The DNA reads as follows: TGTGCCAGCAGGCGTAGCGGTTACTCCTACGAGCAGTACTTC. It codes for CASRRSGYSYEQYF.